This T cell receptor (beta chain) came from a study of blood T cell repertoires in COVID-19. Turning to the study itself: Samples came from the United States, Italy and Spain, spanning acute and convalescent COVID-19.

Original analysis: Using reference gene primer amplification, nucleated cell counts were estimated. Assay used: immunoSEQ multiplex PCR; TCRdb lists only in-frame clones, some missing. That table furnishes V, J and clone size, whereas the DNA furnished D and trimming. The sample carries approximately 280,000 clones, 75% to 90% recorded once. This CDR3 comprises 14 residues. The V end was cut by 4 bases, the J end by 2 bases, with 10 bases between. Germline assignment: CDR1 SGHTS and CDR2 YDEGEE. Participants were aged about 18 to 95 years, lived in 24 US areas, and enrolled virtually. This TCR came from a woman in her forties or fifties who had recovered from COVID-19. The sequenced sample was PBMCs or T cells enriched from blood (not recorded which). V and J are TRBV5-8 and TRBJ1-3; D gene unclear. The CDR3 DNA reads as TGTGCCAGCAGCCCGTCCCGAGCTGGAAACACCATATATTTT. Translated, it gives CASSPSRAGNTIYF.